These T cell receptor beta chains were read from a single sample in a study of CD8 T cells in ankylosing spondylitis. TCRdb called the 5' RACE reads again in MiXCR, with one record for every CDR3 protein. There are about 420,000 distinct CDR3 sequences in the sample; 20% to 25% occur only once, and about 17% lies in the top ten. The specimen was blood, either unsorted or a sorted T cell fraction (not recorded which). These receptors all stem from a male donor with ankylosing spondylitis. CDR3s include the opening cysteine and the closing phenylalanine or tryptophan. The order of the fields is V gene, CDR3 protein.

v_gene: TRBV19; CDR3aa: CASSIGGTLSTDTQYF
v_gene: TRBV3-1; CDR3aa: CASSQDSGRSDIDTQYF
v_gene: TRBV12-3/TRBV12-4; CDR3aa: CASIMTRPGGPINEQFF
v_gene: TRBV6-1; CDR3aa: CASSIDRGGQPQHF
v_gene: TRBV6-5; CDR3aa: CASSYSGQGPRDTQYF
v_gene: TRBV20-1; CDR3aa: CSANYQGAGTDTQYF
v_gene: TRBV18; CDR3aa: CASSPSMISEQYF
v_gene: TRBV27; CDR3aa: CASSHQYNEQFF
v_gene: TRBV20-1; CDR3aa: CSSATGGGNTDTQYF
v_gene: TRBV20-1; CDR3aa: CSADRMGGFRETQYF
v_gene: TRBV18; CDR3aa: CASSPTGTQYF
v_gene: TRBV20-1; CDR3aa: CSARVEREDVYEQYF
v_gene: TRBV5-1; CDR3aa: CASSLASGIPSYEQYF
v_gene: TRBV5-1; CDR3aa: CASTPGGTSGSDTQYF
v_gene: TRBV4-1; CDR3aa: CASRPSESSGANVLTF
v_gene: TRBV10-1; CDR3aa: CASSESGGRQETQYF